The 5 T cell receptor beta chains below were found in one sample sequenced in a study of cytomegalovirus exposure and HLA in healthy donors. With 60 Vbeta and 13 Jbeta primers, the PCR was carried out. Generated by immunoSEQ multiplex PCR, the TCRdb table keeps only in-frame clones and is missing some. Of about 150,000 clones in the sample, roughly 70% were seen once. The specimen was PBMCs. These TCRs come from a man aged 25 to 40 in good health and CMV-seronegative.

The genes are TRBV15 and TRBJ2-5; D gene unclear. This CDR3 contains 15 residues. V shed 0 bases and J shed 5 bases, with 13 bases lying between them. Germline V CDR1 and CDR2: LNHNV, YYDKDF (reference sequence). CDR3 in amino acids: CATSREILAGETQYF. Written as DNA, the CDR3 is TGTGCCACCAGCAGAGAGATATTAGCCGGGGAGACCCAGTACTTC.

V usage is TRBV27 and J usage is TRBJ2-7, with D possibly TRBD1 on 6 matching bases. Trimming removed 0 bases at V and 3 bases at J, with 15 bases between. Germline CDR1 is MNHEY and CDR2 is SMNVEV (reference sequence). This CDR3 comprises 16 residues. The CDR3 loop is CASSLSIPGQYYEQYF. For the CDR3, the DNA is TGTGCCAGCAGTTTATCGATACCGGGACAATACTACGAGCAGTACTTC.

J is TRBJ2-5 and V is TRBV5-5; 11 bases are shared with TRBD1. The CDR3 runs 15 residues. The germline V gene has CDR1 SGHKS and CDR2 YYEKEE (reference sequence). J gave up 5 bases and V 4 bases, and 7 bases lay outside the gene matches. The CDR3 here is CASSGSGTGGETQYF. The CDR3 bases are TGTGCCAGCAGCGGATCCGGGACAGGGGGTGAGACCCAGTACTTC.

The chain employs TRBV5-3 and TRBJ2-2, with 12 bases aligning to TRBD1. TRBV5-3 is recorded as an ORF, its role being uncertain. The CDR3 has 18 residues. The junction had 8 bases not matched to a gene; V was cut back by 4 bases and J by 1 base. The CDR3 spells CARSPPGQGAGNTGELFF. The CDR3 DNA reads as TGTGCCAGAAGCCCACCGGGACAGGGGGCCGGGAACACCGGGGAGCTGTTTTTT.

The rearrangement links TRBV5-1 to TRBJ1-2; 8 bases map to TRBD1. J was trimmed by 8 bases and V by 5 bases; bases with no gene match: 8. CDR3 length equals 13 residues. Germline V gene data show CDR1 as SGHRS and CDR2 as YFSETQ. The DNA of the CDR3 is TGCGCCAGCAGAAGGACAGGGTCGAAGGGCTACACCTTC. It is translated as CASRRTGSKGYTF. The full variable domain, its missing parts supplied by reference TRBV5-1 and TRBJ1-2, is KAGVTQTPRYLIKTRGQQVTLSCSPISGHRSVSWYQQTPGQGLQFLFEYFSETQRNKGNFPGRFSGRQFSNSRSEMNVSTLELGDSALYLCASRRTGSKGYTFGSGTRLTVV.